This T cell receptor (beta chain) was sequenced for a study of CD8 T cells in ankylosing spondylitis. General study results and limits: Clones linked to the disease showed a CD8+ phenotype. They occurred at relatively low frequencies in peripheral blood. Matched ankylosing spondylitis synovial fluid reportedly showed significant enrichment of disease-linked clones. Ankylosing spondylitis blood appeared to carry a characteristic TCR beta motif of several highly homologous variants. Reactive arthritis synovial fluid and blood were previously reported to contain some motif variants.

This clonotype has just a few counts. What it recognizes is unknown. The CDR3 covers 16 residues. Germline CDR1 and CDR2: LNHDA and SQIVND (reference sequence). V dropped 4 bases and J dropped 1 base, with 14 bases sitting between them. Quantitative 5'-RACE was performed with molecular barcodes, and it yielded the TCR beta libraries. TCRdb ran MiXCR on the 5' RACE reads and lists one entry per CDR3 protein. This sample has a few hundred thousand distinct CDR3 sequences, with about a fifth found just once. The sequence came from a male donor with ankylosing spondylitis. Material for sequencing was blood, either unsorted or a sorted T cell fraction (not recorded which). The chain recombines TRBV19 with TRBJ1-5; no firm D call. The CDR3 DNA follows: TGTGCCAGTAGTAGGGTCATTACGGTAAGCAATCAGCCCCAGCATTTT. This sequence encodes CASSRVITVSNQPQHF.